The T cell receptor (beta chain) described here comes from a study of vaccination effects on CD4 cells after COVID-19. Viral peptide pool expansion of antigen-specific CD4+ T cells preceded sequencing in the ViraFEST assay. It was after roughly ten days of culture that CD4+ T cells were isolated. Vaccine recipients lacked prior SARS-CoV-2 infection and had negative nucleocapsid antibodies. Half-medium exchanges with IL-2 medium took place on days 3 and 7. V lost 4 bases to trimming and J lost 5 bases, with 15 bases between them. The V gene's germline CDR1 is SGHRS and CDR2 YFSETQ. The CDR3 consists of 14 residues. Details on this clone: The antigen is undetermined.

Some clones are missing from TCRdb's copy, which holds only in-frame ones; the method was immunoSEQ multiplex PCR. The table includes about 79,000 clones, around four fifths detected once. V gene TRBV5-1 combines with J gene TRBJ2-5, with a tentative D call TRBD2 (6 bases). The TCR originated in a human donor who received a COVID-19 vaccine. The sample here was CD4+ T cells from PBMCs cultured with HCoV-229E spike peptides, taken before COVID-19 vaccination. The CDR3 DNA reads as TGCGCCAGCAGCCCGGGGACGGAGGGGGAGACCCAGTACTTC. Protein sequence: CASSPGTEGETQYF.